This TCR beta chain was identified in a study of shared clonotypes between healthy human individuals (TCRdb year 2020). With regard to the full study: Two women and a few men aged 18 to 49 years were included in the cohort. Per donor, three plates each were used for CD4 naive and CD4 memory, two for CD8 naive, and one for CD8 memory. To estimate repertoire size and how much clonotypes are shared between individuals, the study performed deep sequencing of blood TCR repertoires from a few healthy adults. Libraries were prepared and TCR repertoires were sequenced by different laboratories using diverse techniques, in order to increase sequencing depth and limit assay-specific biases. Each donor's leukapheresis produced roughly between roughly 0.85 and 9.5 billion PBMCs. The research as a whole found: Pairwise subsampling led to the expectation that sequencing depth would affect the degree of clonotype sharing among donors. Compared with non-shared clonotypes, clonotypes shared by all four sorted-subset donors had higher generation probabilities. Rarefaction of sorted-subset datasets indicated incomplete sequencing despite the large sequencing depth. The small number of donors limited the genetic and exposure-history diversity represented. Only blood was sampled, and tissue TCR repertoires likely differ from those in blood. Naive subsets generally had larger estimated clonotype richness than memory subsets did. When four donors were compared, the shared fraction of clonotypes was 5% to 6.5% for naive CD4, about 4% for naive CD8, 2% to 2.5% for memory CD4, and 0.4% for memory CD8.

Donors were healthy HIV-negative adults with no recently reported acute infections or vaccinations. Every donor was a Caucasian adult residing in Nashville, Tennessee, USA. Magnetic negative selection was used to enrich CD4+ T cells, after which naive cells were positively selected on CD45RA and the negative fraction became the memory subset. Blood was obtained by leukapheresis, after which PBMCs were separated by Ficoll-Histopaque density gradient centrifugation and cryopreserved in liquid nitrogen vapor phase. Analytical flow cytometry was used to check the purity and quantity of every magnetically sorted T cell population. Genomic DNA was isolated from each sorted fraction and quantified by UV absorbance on a Nanodrop 2000c. TCR CDR3 regions were amplified from genomic DNA by multiplex PCR using the deep immunoSEQ assay. Extracted genomic DNA from each cell subset was spread evenly across all wells of several immunoSEQ 96-well plates, with each plate serving as a replicate. For sorted subsets, approximately 190 ng of genomic DNA, equivalent to 30,000 or so T cell genomes, went into each replicate PCR. Purified libraries were quantified with a Qubit 3.0 fluorometer, sized on a Bioanalyzer 2100, and re-quantified with the KAPA Library Quantification kit. A separate single-read 150-cycle Illumina NextSeq 550 flow cell was used to sequence each immunoSEQ 96-well plate. Under the source paper's analysis protocol: Because only junctional sequences without quality scores were contained in the immunoSEQ output, filtering matching that applied to full-length reads could not be performed. To assign V/J genes and CDR3, sequences were annotated using PyIR, a Python wrapper for IgBLAST v1.9, with IMGT germline references. Reads were filtered out if the reads had weak V/J assignments (E-value above 1e-6), no CDR3, stop codons, out-of-frame junctions, or ambiguous translated residues. V3J clonotypes were defined by identical inferred V gene, J gene, and CDR3 amino acid sequence. Percentage overlap between repertoires was calculated by dividing the number of shared unique clonotypes by the size of the smaller repertoire. Richness of each repertoire was evaluated using RTK rarefaction, the Chao1 estimator, and Recon v2.1 estimates of unobserved clonotypes. Generation probabilities were computed with OLGA for all TCRbeta clonotypes obtained by the gDNA method from several donors. This immuneACCESS table, as held by TCRdb, lists in-frame sequences with V and J called but not all clones. Of the missing ones, under half trace to an unresolved V gene in checked studies; the others have no known cause. The V and J calls and the clone size are those of that table, but D and trimming were determined from the DNA. The sample table shows roughly 2.5 million clones, and just over 90% are seen once. The top ten constitute roughly 0.13% of the sample.

This clone was picked up one time. The antigen this receptor binds is unknown. Base quality data are lacking; no much larger clone is found one base away. What was sequenced was naive CD4+ T cells sorted from blood. The cell subset or site label on this specimen signifies: CD45RA+ positively selected. This receptor was taken from a man between 18 and 35 years old in good health.

The CDR3 loop reads CATADRGPNTEAFF. The DNA is TGTGCCACAGCAGACAGGGGCCCTAACACTGAAGCTTTCTTT. The V and J genes are TRBV19 and TRBJ1-1, and 8 bases in between align with TRBD1. From the germline V gene (reference sequence), CDR1 is LNHDA and CDR2 is SQIVND. Trimming accounts for 10 bases at V and 2 bases at J, while the number of junction bases matched to no gene is 9. Taken from cysteine to phenylalanine, the CDR3 has 14 residues. CDR3 DNA only is kept here, 42 bases in frame from base 1.